Included here is one T cell receptor beta chain sequence, with context. Here immunoSEQ multiplex PCR was the method, and the copy in TCRdb shows in-frame clones only, minus some. The table has 65,000 to 95,000 clones, 85% to 95% seen once; the top ten hold about 0.39%. This CDR3 spans 14 amino acids. The V segment lost 2 bases and the J segment 1 base; nucleotides outside the gene matches: 2. Germline values: CDR1 GTSNPN, CDR2 SVGIG (reference sequence). This sample is drawn from a study of technical replicates of blood from a few donors. The TCR sequence derives from a human donor in good health. The chain recombines TRBV30 with TRBJ2-1; TRBD2 matches 7 bases. The sequenced sample consisted of T cells isolated from PBMCs. The CDR3 DNA follows: TGTGCCTGGAGTCGGGGGGTTTCCTACAATGAGCAGTTCTTC. As protein: CAWSRGVSYNEQFF.